This T cell receptor (beta chain) was captured by sequencing in a study of blood T cell repertoires in COVID-19. This table comes from immunoSEQ multiplex PCR, and its TCRdb copy is limited to in-frame clones, with some not included. The repertoire holds about 400,000 clones, around nine tenths seen once, with 1.7% in the top ten. This clone occurred a few times. Cohort 3 recovery required two negative PCRs, clearance, or symptom resolution. This CDR3 is built from 13 residues. V dropped 10 bases and J dropped 1 base, with 13 bases sitting between them. Germline V gives CDR1 SNHLY, CDR2 FYNNEI. The J gene is TRBJ2-5, the V gene TRBV2; D gene unclear. The source is a woman in her thirties who had recovered from COVID-19. The sequencing sample was made of PBMCs or T cells enriched from blood (not recorded which). The CDR3 DNA sequence: TGTGCCACCAAACTCGACTCCCAAGAGACCCAGTACTTC. Translation gives CATKLDSQETQYF.